One and the same sample provided the 5 T cell receptor beta chains below, sequenced in a study of Tregs in tolerant kidney transplant recipients. Related graft donors supplied nonmyeloablative bone marrow transplants, and mixed chimerism was transient. Sequencing used immunoSEQ multiplex PCR; TCRdb keeps in-frame clones, though not all of them. Its table lists about 23,000 clones. The starting material was CD4+ T cells from blood (PBMCs), obtained 6 months after the transplant. These receptors were obtained from a human patient who received a combined kidney and bone marrow transplant. The graft donor may be the source of some T cells.

As to this clone: The read terminates 3 residues before the CDR3 end, so the remaining end is supplied by the germline J gene. The chain employs TRBV5-1 and TRBJ2-2; the D gene is possibly TRBD1 (6 bases). CDR1 SGHRS and CDR2 YFSETQ come from the germline V gene. The CDR3 has 13 amino acids. The V and J ends lost 4 bases and 7 bases respectively, with 11 bases between them. The sequenced CDR3 bases are TGCGCCAGCAGCCTGGCAGGGGACGGGGAG. Its protein product is CASSLAGDGE. The whole CDR3 protein is CASSLAGDGELFF. Variable domain in full (rest from reference TRBV5-1 and TRBJ2-2): KAGVTQTPRYLIKTRGQQVTLSCSPISGHRSVSWYQQTPGQGLQFLFEYFSETQRNKGNFPGRFSGRQFSNSRSEMNVSTLELGDSALYLCASSLAGDGELFFGEGSRLTVL.

The covered CDR3 bases are TGCGCCAGCAGCTCTAACCCGGGGGGTAACACCGGGGAG. This gives the protein CASSSNPGGNTGE. The full-length CDR3 reads as CASSSNPGGNTGELFF. V gene TRBV5-1 combines with J gene TRBJ2-2; 7 nucleotides match TRBD2. The read stops 3 residues short of the end of the CDR3; the missing end is completed from the germline J gene. CDR1 and CDR2 (germline): SGHRS, YFSETQ. The CDR3 extends over 16 amino acids. J was trimmed by 2 bases and V by 3 bases; bases with no gene match: 7.

Concerning this clone: The read halts 3 residues ahead of the CDR3 end, with the missing end drawn from the germline J gene. The chain joins TRBV19 to TRBJ1-2; the match to TRBD1 covers 7 bases. V trimming: 5 bases; J trimming: 4 bases; junction bases outside the gene matches: 10. In germline, CDR1 is LNHDA, CDR2 SQIVND (reference sequence). The CDR3 loop spans 15 amino acids. The DNA read from the CDR3 is TGTGCCAGTAGTCCCGGGGGACAGCCCGCCTATGGC. This encodes CASSPGGQPAYG. The entire CDR3 protein reads CASSPGGQPAYGYTF. Filled out from reference TRBV19 and TRBJ1-2, the complete variable domain reads DGGITQSPKYLFRKEGQNVTLSCEQNLNHDAMYWYRQDPGQGLRLIYYSQIVNDFQKGDIAEGYSVSREKKESFPLTVTSAQKNPTAFYLCASSPGGQPAYGYTFGSGTRLTVV.

A note on this clone: The read ends 3 residues early relative to the CDR3; the germline J gene fills the gap. The chain carries TRBV7-9 and TRBJ2-6; 7 positions agree with TRBD1. The CDR3 is 15 amino acids. Germline CDR1 SEHNR, CDR2 FQNEAQ (reference sequence). The J segment lost 2 bases and the V segment lost 5 bases, leaving 3 bases of the junction unmatched. The CDR3 is CASSQTGAGANVLTF. CDR3 DNA, as far as it was read: TGTGCCAGCAGCCAAACAGGGGCTGGGGCCAACGTC.

As to this clone: Coverage ceases 3 residues before the CDR3 finishes, and the germline J gene fills in the end. The chain employs TRBV7-6 and TRBJ2-7; tentative D call: TRBD1 (5 bases). Germline lookup yields CDR1 SGHVS and CDR2 FNYEAQ. V shed 5 bases and J shed 0 bases, with 14 bases lying between them. The CDR3 consists of 15 residues. The CDR3 here is CASSPPVGASYEQYF. CDR3 bases read: TGTGCCAGCAGCCCTCCGGTAGGGGCCTCCTACGAG.